The 24 T cell receptor beta chains reported below all come from one sample, sequenced in a study of T cell responses to AZD1222 COVID-19 vaccine. Repertoires were generated with immunoSEQ multiplex PCR, while TCRdb's copy carries only in-frame clones and drops some. Of 200,000 to 300,000 clones listed, about 92% are singletons. The starting material was peripheral blood, obtained on day 0 of AZD1222 vaccination. These receptors were taken from an adult in good health.

The chain couples TRBV9 to TRBJ1-6, with 7 bases lining up with TRBD1. The CDR3 loop spans 15 amino acids. V lost 4 bases to trimming and J lost 7 bases; unmatched junction nucleotides: 8. The germline V gene has CDR1 SGDLS and CDR2 YYNGEE. In DNA, the CDR3 is TGTGCCAGCAGCACCTTCGACAGGGACAATTCACCCCTCCACTTT. It encodes CASSTFDRDNSPLHF.

The J gene is TRBJ2-7, the V gene TRBV19; 13 bases match TRBD2. Germline loops: CDR1 LNHDA, CDR2 SQIVND (reference sequence). The CDR3 length is 15 residues. Germline trimming cut 4 bases from V and 5 bases from J; bases unmatched to any gene: 5. CDR3 sequence (DNA): TGTGCCAGTAGTAGGACTAGCGGGAGCATCAACGAGCAGTACTTC. It yields the protein CASSRTSGSINEQYF.

V is TRBV5-6 and J is TRBJ2-7, with 10 bases identical to TRBD2. The germline V gene has CDR1 SGHDT and CDR2 YYEEEE. The CDR3 totals 17 residues. J gave up 3 bases and V 4 bases, and 13 bases lay outside the gene matches. Here the CDR3 reads CASSPSGSGLAYYEQYF. The DNA of the CDR3 is TGTGCCAGCAGCCCCTCAGGGTCGGGACTAGCGTACTACGAGCAGTACTTC.

This clone was detected once. The gene calls are TRBV28 and TRBJ2-2; a possible D gene is TRBD2 (6 bases). With 6 bases removed from V and 4 bases from J, the gap between germline ends came to 15 bases. Germline V CDR1 and CDR2: MDHEN, SYDVKM. The CDR3 totals 15 residues. The CDR3 loop is CASRPPLGGTGELFF. CDR3 DNA: TGTGCCAGCAGGCCACCCTTGGGGGGCACCGGGGAGCTGTTTTTT.

V usage is TRBV7-8 and J usage is TRBJ2-7; the D is unclear. The CDR3 has 13 residues. Trimming left V 5 bases short and J 3 bases short, with 11 bases between. Germline V gene sequence: CDR1 SGHVS, CDR2 FQNEAQ. The CDR3 is CASSPPLGYEQYF. In DNA form, the CDR3 reads TGTGCCAGCAGCCCCCCTCTGGGCTACGAGCAGTACTTC.

This chain links TRBV7-2 with TRBJ2-3; D is unresolved. This CDR3 region has 13 residues. V was trimmed by 1 base and J by 8 bases, leaving 10 bases between them. CDR1 and CDR2 (germline): SGHTA, FQGNSA. The CDR3 spells CASSLDVQPTQYF. The CDR3 DNA reads TGTGCCAGCAGCTTAGATGTACAGCCTACGCAGTATTTT.

The chain has TRBV4-1 and TRBJ1-5; unclear D gene. CDR3 length: 14 amino acids. The germline V gene encodes CDR1 MGHRA and CDR2 YSYEKL. The V and J ends lost 4 bases and 4 bases respectively, with 11 bases between them. The CDR3 loop is CASSPAGRNQPQHF. CDR3 coding DNA: TGCGCCAGCAGCCCCGCCGGGCGGAATCAGCCCCAGCATTTT.

The V and J genes are TRBV9 and TRBJ2-3; 9 nucleotides line up with TRBD2. Trimming removed 1 base from V and 3 bases from J; junction bases left unmatched: 6. The CDR3 runs 16 residues. Germline V lookup: CDR1 SGDLS, CDR2 YYNGEE. The CDR3 DNA is TGTGCCAGCAGCGTACGAAGCGGGAGGCCAACAGATACGCAGTATTTT. The encoded protein is CASSVRSGRPTDTQYF.

The V gene is TRBV7-9, the J gene TRBJ1-1; D not resolved. The CDR3 is 12 amino acids. The germline gives CDR1 SEHNR, CDR2 FQNEAQ (reference sequence). V lost 1 base to trimming and J lost 0 bases, with 0 bases between them. The chain's CDR3 is CASSLVNTEAFF. The DNA for the CDR3 is TGTGCCAGCAGCTTAGTGAACACTGAAGCTTTCTTT.

For this clone: In the same sample, other DNA sequences code for this CDR3. The J gene is TRBJ2-7, the V gene TRBV27, with D possibly TRBD1 on 6 matching bases. CDR3 length: 14 residues. The germline CDR1 and CDR2 sequences are MNHEY and SMNVEV (reference sequence). V dropped 3 bases and J dropped 0 bases, with 9 bases sitting between them. CDR3 DNA: TGTGCCAGCAGTTTTCAGGGGAGCTCCTACGAGCAGTACTTC. Translating it yields CASSFQGSSYEQYF.

The gene calls are TRBV19 and TRBJ2-1, with TRBD1 matching 8 bases. This CDR3 is 14 amino acids long. The trim removed 5 bases at V and 3 bases at J, leaving 3 bases unmatched. Per germline, CDR1 LNHDA and CDR2 SQIVND (reference sequence). CDR3 DNA sequence: TGTGCCAGTAGTCACACAGGGGGCTACAATGAGCAGTTCTTC. Translating gives CASSHTGGYNEQFF. The variable domain in full, completed from reference TRBV19 and TRBJ2-1, reads DGGITQSPKYLFRKEGQNVTLSCEQNLNHDAMYWYRQDPGQGLRLIYYSQIVNDFQKGDIAEGYSVSREKKESFPLTVTSAQKNPTAFYLCASSHTGGYNEQFFGPGTRLTVL.

This clone was seen a single time. The chain links TRBV10-3 to TRBJ2-1; TRBD2 agrees at 8 bases. V lost 0 bases, J lost 6 bases, and 7 bases stayed unmatched. The germline gives CDR1 ENHRY, CDR2 SYGVKD. The CDR3 contains 16 residues. In nucleotides, the CDR3 is TGTGCCATCAGTGAGTCCTCGGGACTAGGGAGCAATGAGCAGTTCTTC. Encoded protein: CAISESSGLGSNEQFF.

This chain connects TRBV27 to TRBJ2-4; 9 positions match TRBD1. CDR1 MNHEY and CDR2 SMNVEV come from the germline V gene (reference sequence). The CDR3 length is 15 residues. Losses at the gene ends were 7 bases for V and 4 bases for J; bases not matched to a gene: 8. The CDR3 DNA follows: TGTGCCAGCAACGCCTTGGGACAGGGAAAAAACATTCAGTACTTC. It encodes CASNALGQGKNIQYF.

The V gene is TRBV15, the J gene TRBJ1-3; no clear D gene. Trimming cost V 0 bases and J 0 bases, with 9 bases left between them. Germline V gene sequence: CDR1 LNHNV, CDR2 YYDKDF (reference sequence). The CDR3 is 16 amino acids. CDR3 loop: CATSRDGSSSGNTIYF. The CDR3 bases are TGTGCCACCAGCAGAGATGGATCGTCCTCTGGAAACACCATATATTTT.

The chain couples TRBV15 to TRBJ2-1; 7 bases agree with TRBD2. The germline V gene encodes CDR1 LNHNV and CDR2 YYDKDF (reference sequence). Trimming took 0 bases from V and 5 from J; bases not matched to a gene: 7. The CDR3 is 16 residues long. In nucleotides, the CDR3 is TGTGCCACCAGCAGAGATGGGTGGAGCGGGAACAATGAGCAGTTCTTC. Translated, it gives CATSRDGWSGNNEQFF. Using reference TRBV15 and TRBJ2-1 for the parts outside the CDR3, the full variable domain is DAMVIQNPRYQVTQFGKPVTLSCSQTLNHNVMYWYQQKSSQAPKLLFHYYDKDFNNEADTPDNFQSRRPNTSFCFLDIRSPGLGDTAMYLCATSRDGWSGNNEQFFGPGTRLTVL.

The chain recombines TRBV10-3 with TRBJ1-1; 7 bases map to TRBD1. J was trimmed by 1 base and V by 6 bases; bases with no gene match: 8. Per germline, CDR1 ENHRY and CDR2 SYGVKD. The CDR3 is 15 amino acids. In nucleotides, the CDR3 is TGTGCCATCAGAAACCGACAGGGTCGGAACACTGAAGCTTTCTTT. It yields the protein CAIRNRQGRNTEAFF.

V is TRBV5-1 and J is TRBJ1-5; D not certain. The CDR3 loop spans 16 amino acids. Germline V CDR1 and CDR2: SGHRS, YFSETQ. V was shortened by 3 bases and J by 5 bases, with 18 bases between the two germline ends. The CDR3 region has the DNA TGCGCCAGCAGCTCGACCGTCGGGGAGGACGATCAGCCCCAGCATTTT. It translates to CASSSTVGEDDQPQHF.

The CDR3 nucleotides read TGTGCCAGCAGTGAAATTCAGGGTAGCGGGAACTACGAGCAGTACTTC. Its translation is CASSEIQGSGNYEQYF. The chain links TRBV6-1 to TRBJ2-7, with TRBD2 identical over 8 bases. The CDR3 totals 16 residues. CDR1 and CDR2 from the germline V gene are MNHNS and SASEGT. With 2 bases clipped from V and 3 bases from J, the junction kept 9 bases outside the gene matches.

V usage is TRBV7-8 and J usage is TRBJ1-2; D unresolved. CDR3 length equals 14 residues. CDR1 is SGHVS and CDR2 is FQNEAQ in the germline V gene. The germline V and J ends were trimmed by 5 bases and 8 bases, with 18 bases remaining between them. DNA of the CDR3: TGTGCCAGCAGCCATCAGGACCGACTGGAGGGCTACACCTTC. Translating gives CASSHQDRLEGYTF.

The chain carries TRBV5-6 and TRBJ1-2; tentatively, D is TRBD1 (6 bases). CDR3 length: 14 amino acids. The V end was cut by 6 bases, the J end by 8 bases, with 20 bases between. Germline loops: CDR1 SGHDT, CDR2 YYEEEE. CDR3 in DNA: TGTGCCAGCACCAGACGGGGGCAGATAATGGGCTACACCTTC. Translating it yields CASTRRGQIMGYTF. Complete variable domain (other parts from reference TRBV5-6 and TRBJ1-2): DAGVTQSPTHLIKTRGQQVTLRCSPKSGHDTVSWYQQALGQGPQFIFQYYEEEERQRGNFPDRFSGHQFPNYSSELNVNALLLGDSALYLCASTRRGQIMGYTFGSGTRLTVV.

The chain carries TRBV6-5 and TRBJ1-2; 9 nucleotides line up with TRBD1. The J segment lost 8 bases and the V segment lost 7 bases, leaving 8 bases of the junction unmatched. The CDR3 sequence is 13 residues long. Germline loops: CDR1 MNHEY, CDR2 SVGAGI. The DNA for the CDR3 is TGTGCCAGCAAGGGGACAGGGCTTGGAGGCTACACCTTC. Translating gives CASKGTGLGGYTF.

The rearrangement links TRBV4-3 to TRBJ2-3, with TRBD1 matching over 7 bases. This CDR3 has 15 residues. The V and J ends lost 0 bases and 5 bases, in that order; junction bases with no gene match: 5. The germline V gene has CDR1 LGHNA and CDR2 YSLEER. The CDR3 DNA is TGCGCCAGCAGCCAAGAAGGGACAGCCTTAGATACGCAGTATTTT. It yields the protein CASSQEGTALDTQYF.

The chain recombines TRBV7-3 with TRBJ2-3; D gene ambiguous. V lost 3 bases and J 9 bases, leaving 16 bases between the germline ends. The CDR3 has 14 amino acids. Germline assignment: CDR1 SGHTA and CDR2 FQGTGA. CDR3 residues: CASSLAGPLSTQYF. CDR3 bases: TGTGCCAGCAGCTTGGCAGGCCCCCTTAGCACGCAGTATTTT.

Of note for this clone: Other DNA sequences in the same sample also yield this CDR3. This chain joins TRBV28 and TRBJ2-7; perhaps TRBD2 as D (5 bases). V shed 5 bases and J shed 3 bases, with 8 bases lying between them. This CDR3 contains 12 residues. Germline V CDR1 and CDR2: MDHEN, SYDVKM. The CDR3 coding sequence is TGTGCCAGCAGTCTTCGGGGCTACGAGCAGTACTTC. Translated: CASSLRGYEQYF.